These 9 T cell receptor beta chains share one sample of origin, sequenced in a study of shared clonotypes between healthy human individuals. Sequencing used immunoSEQ multiplex PCR; TCRdb keeps in-frame clones, though not all of them. In the table there are millions of clones, less than 95% of which are singletons. Selected positively for CCR7 and CD45RO-negative, naive CD8 cells excluded terminally differentiated effector memory CD45RA+ cells. The sequencing input was naive CD8+ T cells sorted from blood. The receptors originated from a man between 18 and 29 years old in good health.

Of note for this clone: The sample contains more than one DNA sequence encoding this CDR3. The chain couples TRBV5-6 to TRBJ2-3; TRBD2 aligns across 10 bases. J gave up 1 base and V 0 bases, and 5 bases lay outside the gene matches. Germline CDR1 and CDR2: SGHDT and YYEEEE. The CDR3 runs to 17 residues. The CDR3: CASSLGLAGGGTDTQYF. The DNA of the CDR3 is TGTGCCAGCAGCTTGGGACTAGCGGGTGGCGGCACAGATACGCAGTATTTT.

Details on this clone: This sample includes further DNA sequences coding for the same CDR3. This chain connects TRBV28 to TRBJ2-7, with D uncertain. Trimming pared 6 bases from V and 4 bases from J, leaving 10 bases between. Germline CDR1 is MDHEN and CDR2 is SYDVKM. The CDR3 loop spans 12 amino acids. CDR3 in amino acids: CASSSGWYEQYF. DNA for the CDR3: TGTGCCAGCAGCTCCGGGTGGTACGAGCAGTACTTC.

The V call is TRBV30, the J call TRBJ1-3; 9 nucleotides match TRBD1. The length of the CDR3 is 16 residues. V was pared by 7 bases and J by 3 bases, with 13 bases of the junction left unmatched. Germline V gene sequence: CDR1 GTSNPN, CDR2 SVGIG (reference sequence). As DNA, the CDR3 is TGTGCCTCCCGGGACAGGGAAGTCTCTTATGGAAACACCATATATTTT. This sequence encodes CASRDREVSYGNTIYF.

The J gene is TRBJ2-5, the V gene TRBV4-1, with D hard to call. Trimming took off 4 bases at V and 3 bases at J, with 12 bases between the two ends. Looked up from germline, CDR1 is MGHRA and CDR2 is YSYEKL. CDR3 length equals 14 residues. The CDR3 DNA reads TGCGCCAGCAGCCCCGTGTTAGGCGAAGAGACCCAGTACTTC. This codes for CASSPVLGEETQYF.

The chain employs TRBV27 and TRBJ2-7; D unclear. This CDR3 has 13 amino acids. V lost 7 bases and J 2 bases, leaving 12 bases between the germline ends. Germline loops: CDR1 MNHEY, CDR2 SMNVEV (reference sequence). This CDR3 reads CASKPSGAYEQYF. As DNA, the CDR3 is TGTGCCAGCAAGCCCTCCGGAGCCTACGAGCAGTACTTC.

This clone was observed a few times. This sequence joins TRBV11-2 and TRBJ2-5; D gene unclear. Germline assignment: CDR1 SGHAT and CDR2 FQNNGV. The length of the CDR3 is 14 residues. Trimming pared 5 bases from V and 2 bases from J, leaving 12 bases between. In nucleotides, the CDR3 is TGTGCCAGCAGCGGACCGACGGATCAAGAGACCCAGTACTTC. It specifies CASSGPTDQETQYF.

The rearrangement uses TRBV30 and TRBJ2-1; 7 bases match TRBD1. V shed 1 base and J 7 bases; nucleotides not matched to a gene: 10. The CDR3 sequence is 15 residues long. Germline V lookup: CDR1 GTSNPN, CDR2 SVGIG (reference sequence). The CDR3 sequence is CAWSEGTVFGNEQFF. The CDR3, as DNA: TGTGCCTGGAGTGAAGGGACAGTCTTCGGGAATGAGCAGTTCTTC.

The J gene is TRBJ2-7, the V gene TRBV19; no firm D call. Trimming shortened V by 5 bases and J by 8 bases, and 16 bases separated the two germline ends. The CDR3 loop spans 13 amino acids. In germline, CDR1 is LNHDA, CDR2 SQIVND (reference sequence). CDR3 loop: CASSPDESYKQYF. The CDR3, as DNA: TGTGCCAGTAGTCCCGACGAGAGTTATAAGCAGTACTTC.

The J gene is TRBJ2-7, the V gene TRBV10-3; 7 bases map to TRBD2. The J segment lost 0 bases and the V segment lost 4 bases, leaving 6 bases of the junction unmatched. This CDR3 is built from 15 residues. In germline, CDR1 is ENHRY, CDR2 SYGVKD. Written as DNA, the CDR3 is TGTGCCATCAGTGGGGAGGGCGGGAGCTCCTACGAGCAGTACTTC. This translates into CAISGEGGSSYEQYF.